The entry below gives a single TCR beta chain sequence along with its context. This entry belongs to a study of human T cells and chemical hapten exposure. About the study: The patient population, which was mostly female, had alopecia areata, totalis or universalis.

The library attached unique molecular identifiers to individual cDNA molecules. TCRdb re-derived calls from the RACE reads in MiXCR, one entry per CDR3 protein. The table includes more than 80,000 distinct CDR3 sequences, approximately 11% detected once. Time point of the sample: patch test 3, about 24 weeks after DPC sensitization. Treatment here: therapeutic diphenylcyclopropenone sensitization with weekly scalp DPC. The CDR3 contains 18 residues. The V gene end was trimmed by 0 bases and the J gene end by 1 base; junction bases not matched to a gene: 9. The germline V gene has CDR1 SGHDN and CDR2 FVKESK.

This chain connects TRBV14 to TRBJ2-1; 7 bases map to TRBD2. The sample in question was whole blood, obtained in connection with sensitization to the hapten diphenylcyclopropenone (DPC). The receptor was isolated from a woman aged 45-60 years with alopecia areata. Some clones in this sample may be carry-over from other donors' samples. The CDR3 region has the DNA TGTGCCAGCAGCCAAGAAAGCCTGGGAGCGGGGTCCTACAATGAGCAGTTCTTC. This codes for CASSQESLGAGSYNEQFF. Drawing the rest from reference TRBV14 and TRBJ2-1, the complete variable domain is EAGVTQFPSHSVIEKGQTVTLRCDPISGHDNLYWYRRVMGKEIKFLLHFVKESKQDESGMPNNRFLAERTGGTYSTLKVQPAELEDSGVYFCASSQESLGAGSYNEQFFGPGTRLTVL.